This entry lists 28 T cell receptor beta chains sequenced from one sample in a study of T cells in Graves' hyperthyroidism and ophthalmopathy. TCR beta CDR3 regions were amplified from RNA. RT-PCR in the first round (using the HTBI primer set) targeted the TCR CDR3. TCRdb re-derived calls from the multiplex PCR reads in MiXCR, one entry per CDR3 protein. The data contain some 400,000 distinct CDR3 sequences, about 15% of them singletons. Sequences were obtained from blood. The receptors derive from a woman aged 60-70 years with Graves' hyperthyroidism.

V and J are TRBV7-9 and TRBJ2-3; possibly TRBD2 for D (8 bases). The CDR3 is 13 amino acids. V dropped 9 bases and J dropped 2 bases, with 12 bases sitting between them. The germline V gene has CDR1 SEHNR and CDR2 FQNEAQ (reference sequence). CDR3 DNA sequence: TGTGCCAGTCGGGAGGGGGCCACAGATACGCAGTATTTT. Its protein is CASREGATDTQYF.

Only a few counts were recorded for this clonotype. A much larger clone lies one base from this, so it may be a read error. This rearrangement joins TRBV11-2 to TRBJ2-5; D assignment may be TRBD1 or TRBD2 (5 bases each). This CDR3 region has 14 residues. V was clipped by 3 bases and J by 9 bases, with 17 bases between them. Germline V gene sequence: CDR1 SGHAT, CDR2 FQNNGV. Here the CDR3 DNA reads TGTGCCAGCAGCTTTGGTTTGGCAATGGGGGCCCAGTACTTC. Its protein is CASSFGLAMGAQYF.

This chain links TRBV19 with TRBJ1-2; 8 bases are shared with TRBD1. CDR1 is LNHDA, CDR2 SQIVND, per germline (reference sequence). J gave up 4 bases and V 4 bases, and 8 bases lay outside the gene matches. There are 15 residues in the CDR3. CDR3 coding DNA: TGTGCCAGTAGTAGCCCCCAGGGACAGGTCTATGGCTACACCTTC. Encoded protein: CASSSPQGQVYGYTF.

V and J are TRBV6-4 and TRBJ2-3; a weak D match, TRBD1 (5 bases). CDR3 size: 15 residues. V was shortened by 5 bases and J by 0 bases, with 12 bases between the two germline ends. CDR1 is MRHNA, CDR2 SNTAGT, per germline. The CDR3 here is CASSQFRTSTDTQYF. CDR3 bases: TGTGCCAGCAGTCAATTCAGGACAAGCACAGATACGCAGTATTTT.

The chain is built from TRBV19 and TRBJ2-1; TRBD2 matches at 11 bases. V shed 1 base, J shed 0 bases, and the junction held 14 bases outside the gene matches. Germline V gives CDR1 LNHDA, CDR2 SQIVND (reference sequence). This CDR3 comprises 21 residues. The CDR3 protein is CASSIVGAGLAEGSSYNEQFF. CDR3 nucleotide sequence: TGTGCCAGTAGTATAGTTGGAGCGGGACTAGCGGAAGGGAGCTCCTACAATGAGCAGTTCTTC.

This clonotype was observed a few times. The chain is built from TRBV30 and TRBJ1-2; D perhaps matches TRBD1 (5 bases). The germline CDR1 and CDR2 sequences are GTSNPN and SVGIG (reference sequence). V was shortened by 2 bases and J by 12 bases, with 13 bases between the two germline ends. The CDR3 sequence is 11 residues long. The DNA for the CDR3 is TGTGCCTGGAGTCCTCTCCGGGACCACACCTTC. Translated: CAWSPLRDHTF.

In DNA, the CDR3 is TGTGCCAGCAGTTACCTAAGTGACTACGAGCAGTACTTC. Amino acids: CASSYLSDYEQYF. This chain joins TRBV3-1 and TRBJ2-7; the D is unclear. The CDR3 consists of 13 residues. Germline lookup yields CDR1 LGHDT and CDR2 YNNKEL (reference sequence). V lost 6 bases to trimming and J lost 3 bases, with 12 bases between them.

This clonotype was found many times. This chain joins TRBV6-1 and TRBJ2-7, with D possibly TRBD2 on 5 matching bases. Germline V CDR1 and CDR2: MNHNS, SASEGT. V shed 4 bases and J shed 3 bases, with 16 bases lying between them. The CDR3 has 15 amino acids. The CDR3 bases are TGTGCCAGCAGTGGGGTGAGGGCGGATGACTACGAGCAGTACTTC. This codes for CASSGVRADDYEQYF.

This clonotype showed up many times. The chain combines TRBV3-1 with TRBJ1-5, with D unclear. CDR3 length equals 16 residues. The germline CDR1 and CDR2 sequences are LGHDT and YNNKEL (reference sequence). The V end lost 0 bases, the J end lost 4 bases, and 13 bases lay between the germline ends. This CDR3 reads CASSQDLRNPNQPQHF. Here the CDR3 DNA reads TGTGCCAGCAGCCAAGATTTGAGGAACCCGAATCAGCCCCAGCATTTT.

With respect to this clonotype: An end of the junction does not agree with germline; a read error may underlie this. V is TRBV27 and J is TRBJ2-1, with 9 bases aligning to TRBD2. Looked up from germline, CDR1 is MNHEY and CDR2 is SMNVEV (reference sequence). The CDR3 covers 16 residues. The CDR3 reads CASSFFSGGVVDEQSF. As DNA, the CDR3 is TGTGCCAGCAGTTTCTTTAGCGGGGGAGTGGTCGATGAGCAGTCCTTC.

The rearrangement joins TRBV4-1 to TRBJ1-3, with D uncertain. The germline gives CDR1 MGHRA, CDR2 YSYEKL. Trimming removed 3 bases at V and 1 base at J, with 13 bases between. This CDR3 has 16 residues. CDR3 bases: TGCGCCAGCAGCCAGCGAGTTTTACATTCTGGAAACACCATATATTTT. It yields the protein CASSQRVLHSGNTIYF.

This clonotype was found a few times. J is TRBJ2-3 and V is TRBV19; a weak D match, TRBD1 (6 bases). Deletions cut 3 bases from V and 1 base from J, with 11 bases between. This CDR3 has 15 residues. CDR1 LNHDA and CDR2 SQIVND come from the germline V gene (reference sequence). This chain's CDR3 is CASSMQGQRTDTQYF. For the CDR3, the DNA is TGTGCCAGTAGTATGCAGGGACAACGCACAGATACGCAGTATTTT.

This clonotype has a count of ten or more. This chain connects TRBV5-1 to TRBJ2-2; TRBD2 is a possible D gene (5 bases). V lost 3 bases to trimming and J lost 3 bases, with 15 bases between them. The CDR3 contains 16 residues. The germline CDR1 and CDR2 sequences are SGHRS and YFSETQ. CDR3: CASSSRTDGYTGELFF. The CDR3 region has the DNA TGCGCCAGCAGCTCCCGGACTGACGGGTACACCGGGGAGCTGTTTTTT.

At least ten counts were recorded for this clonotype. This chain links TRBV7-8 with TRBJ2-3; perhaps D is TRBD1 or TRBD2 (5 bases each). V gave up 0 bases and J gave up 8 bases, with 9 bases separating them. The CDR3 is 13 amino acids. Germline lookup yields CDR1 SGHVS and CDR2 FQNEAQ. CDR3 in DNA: TGTGCCAGCAGCTTAGCGGGGACCCCTACGCAGTATTTT. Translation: CASSLAGTPTQYF.

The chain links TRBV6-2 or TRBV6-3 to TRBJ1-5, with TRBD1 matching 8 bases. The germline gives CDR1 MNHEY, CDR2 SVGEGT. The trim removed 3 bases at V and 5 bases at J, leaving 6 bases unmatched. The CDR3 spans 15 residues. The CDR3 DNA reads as TGTGCCAGCAGTTATTCCGGGACAGGCCATCAGCCCCAGCATTTT. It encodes CASSYSGTGHQPQHF.

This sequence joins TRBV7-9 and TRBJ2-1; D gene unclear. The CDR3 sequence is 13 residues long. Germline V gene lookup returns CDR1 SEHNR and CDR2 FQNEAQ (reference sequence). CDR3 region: CASDRSSYNEQFF. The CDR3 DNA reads TGTGCGTCCGACCGGAGCTCCTACAATGAGCAGTTCTTC.

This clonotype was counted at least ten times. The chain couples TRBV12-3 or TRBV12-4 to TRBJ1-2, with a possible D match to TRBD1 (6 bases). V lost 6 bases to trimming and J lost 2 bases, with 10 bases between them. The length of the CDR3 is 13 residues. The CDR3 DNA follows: TGTGCCAGCAGAACTGGACAGAACTATGGCTACACCTTC. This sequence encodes CASRTGQNYGYTF.

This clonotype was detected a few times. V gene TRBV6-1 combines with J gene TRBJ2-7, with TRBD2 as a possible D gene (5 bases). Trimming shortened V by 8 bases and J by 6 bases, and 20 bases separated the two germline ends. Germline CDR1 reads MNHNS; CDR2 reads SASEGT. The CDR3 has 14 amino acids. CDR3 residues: CASERAPSGGEQYF. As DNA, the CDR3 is TGTGCCAGCGAGAGGGCACCGTCCGGCGGCGAGCAGTACTTC.

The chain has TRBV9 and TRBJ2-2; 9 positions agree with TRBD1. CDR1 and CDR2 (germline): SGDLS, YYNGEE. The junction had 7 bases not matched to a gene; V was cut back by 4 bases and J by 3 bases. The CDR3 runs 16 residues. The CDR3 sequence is CASSPWDRADTGELFF. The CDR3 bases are TGTGCCAGCAGCCCCTGGGACAGGGCGGACACCGGGGAGCTGTTTTTT. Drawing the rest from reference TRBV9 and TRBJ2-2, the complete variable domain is DSGVTQTPKHLITATGQRVTLRCSPRSGDLSVYWYQQSLDQGLQFLIQYYNGEERAKGNILERFSAQQFPDLHSELNLSSLELGDSALYFCASSPWDRADTGELFFGEGSRLTVL.

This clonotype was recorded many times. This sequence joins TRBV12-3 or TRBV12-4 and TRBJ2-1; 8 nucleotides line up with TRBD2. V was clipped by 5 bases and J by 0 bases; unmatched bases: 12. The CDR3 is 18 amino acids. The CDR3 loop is CASSPQWGSGVSYNEQFF. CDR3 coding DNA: TGTGCCAGCAGTCCCCAATGGGGTAGCGGGGTCTCCTACAATGAGCAGTTCTTC.

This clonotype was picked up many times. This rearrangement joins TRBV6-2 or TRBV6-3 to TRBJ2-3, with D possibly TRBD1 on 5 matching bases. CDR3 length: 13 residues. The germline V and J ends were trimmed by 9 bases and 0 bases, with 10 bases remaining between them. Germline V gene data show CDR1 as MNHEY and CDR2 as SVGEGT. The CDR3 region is CASTTASTDTQYF. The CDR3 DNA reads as TGTGCCAGTACGACAGCGAGCACAGATACGCAGTATTTT.

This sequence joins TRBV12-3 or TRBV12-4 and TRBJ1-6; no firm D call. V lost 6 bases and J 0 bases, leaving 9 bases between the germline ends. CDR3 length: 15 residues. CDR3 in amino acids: CASRPGYSYNSPLHF. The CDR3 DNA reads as TGTGCCAGCAGACCGGGCTACTCCTATAATTCACCCCTCCACTTT.

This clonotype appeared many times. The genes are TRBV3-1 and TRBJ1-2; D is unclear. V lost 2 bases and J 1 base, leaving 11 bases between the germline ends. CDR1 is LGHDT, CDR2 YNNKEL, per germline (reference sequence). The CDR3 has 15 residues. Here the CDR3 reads CASSQFDEDNYGYTF. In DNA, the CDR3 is TGTGCCAGCAGCCAATTTGATGAGGATAACTATGGCTACACCTTC. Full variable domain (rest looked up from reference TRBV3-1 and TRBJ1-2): DTAVSQTPKYLVTQMGNDKSIKCEQNLGHDTMYWYKQDSKKFLKIMFSYNNKELIINETVPNRFSPKSPDKAHLNLHINSLELGDSAVYFCASSQFDEDNYGYTFGSGTRLTVV.

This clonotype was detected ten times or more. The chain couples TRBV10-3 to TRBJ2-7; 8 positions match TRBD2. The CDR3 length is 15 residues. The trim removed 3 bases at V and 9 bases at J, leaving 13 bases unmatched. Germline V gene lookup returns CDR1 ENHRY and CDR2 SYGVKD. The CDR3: CAISDQTGTSHGQYF. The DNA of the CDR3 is TGTGCCATCAGTGACCAAACGGGGACTAGTCACGGGCAGTACTTC.

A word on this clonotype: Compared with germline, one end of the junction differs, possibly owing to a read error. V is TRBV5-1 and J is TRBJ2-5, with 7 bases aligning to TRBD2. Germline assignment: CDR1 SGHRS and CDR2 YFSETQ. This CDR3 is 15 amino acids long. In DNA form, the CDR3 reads TGCGCCAACAGCTTGAGCGGGATATCCCAAGAGACCCAGTACTTC. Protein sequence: CANSLSGISQETQYF.

This CDR3 reads CASSPGTVSNQPQHF. The CDR3 DNA follows: TGTGCCAGCAGCCCTGGGACAGTTAGCAATCAGCCCCAGCATTTT. V is TRBV3-1 and J is TRBJ1-5; 7 positions match TRBD1. In germline, CDR1 is LGHDT, CDR2 YNNKEL (reference sequence). The trim removed 4 bases at V and 0 bases at J, leaving 3 bases unmatched. The CDR3 runs 15 residues. Filled out from reference TRBV3-1 and TRBJ1-5, the complete variable domain reads DTAVSQTPKYLVTQMGNDKSIKCEQNLGHDTMYWYKQDSKKFLKIMFSYNNKELIINETVPNRFSPKSPDKAHLNLHINSLELGDSAVYFCASSPGTVSNQPQHFGDGTRLSIL.

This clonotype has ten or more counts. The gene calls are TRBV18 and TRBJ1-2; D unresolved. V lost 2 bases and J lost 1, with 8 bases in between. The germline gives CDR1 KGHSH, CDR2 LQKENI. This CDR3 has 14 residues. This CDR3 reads CASSPSTDNYGYTF. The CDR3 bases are TGTGCCAGCTCACCATCTACAGATAACTATGGCTACACCTTC.

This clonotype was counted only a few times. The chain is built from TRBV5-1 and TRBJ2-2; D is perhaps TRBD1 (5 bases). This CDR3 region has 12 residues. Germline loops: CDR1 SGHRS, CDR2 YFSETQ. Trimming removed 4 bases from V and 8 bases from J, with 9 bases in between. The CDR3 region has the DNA TGCGCCAGCAGCGCCTACAGGGGGGAGCTGTTTTTT. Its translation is CASSAYRGELFF.